Below are 15 T cell receptor beta chains sequenced from a single sample in a study of T cell responses to AZD1222 COVID-19 vaccine. Some clones are missing from TCRdb's copy, which holds only in-frame ones; the method was immunoSEQ multiplex PCR. The sample has some 130,000 clones, approximately 91% seen once; the top ten hold 0.9% to 1.2%. The starting material was peripheral blood, obtained 28 days after the second AZD1222 dose. The receptors come from an adult who received the AZD1222 COVID-19 vaccine.

V and J are TRBV24-1 and TRBJ2-7; TRBD2 aligns across 11 bases. Germline-derived CDR1 and CDR2 are KGHDR and SFDVKD. This CDR3 is built from 19 residues. Losses at the gene ends were 5 bases for V and 2 bases for J; bases not matched to a gene: 16. CDR3 in DNA: TGTGCCACCAGTGCCACGGGGGCTAGCGGGAGGAGAGGAGCCTACGAGCAGTACTTC. Translated, it gives CATSATGASGRRGAYEQYF.

This chain uses TRBV2 with TRBJ2-7, with 10 nucleotides matching TRBD1. The CDR3 loop spans 13 amino acids. J gave up 5 bases and V 6 bases, and 4 bases lay outside the gene matches. Germline-derived CDR1 and CDR2 are SNHLY and FYNNEI. CDR3: CASRWDRGNEQYF. The CDR3 DNA reads TGTGCCAGCAGATGGGACAGGGGCAACGAGCAGTACTTC.

This chain uses TRBV11-2 with TRBJ2-1; 9 bases line up with TRBD2. With 0 bases clipped from V and 13 bases from J, the junction kept 4 bases outside the gene matches. This CDR3 is built from 13 residues. CDR1 and CDR2 from the germline V gene are SGHAT and FQNNGV. The CDR3 loop is CASSLEASGVQFF. Here the CDR3 DNA reads TGTGCCAGCAGCTTAGAGGCTAGCGGGGTACAGTTCTTC. Using reference TRBV11-2 and TRBJ2-1 for the parts outside the CDR3, the full variable domain is EAGVAQSPRYKIIEKRQSVAFWCNPISGHATLYWYQQILGQGPKLLIQFQNNGVVDDSQLPKDRFSAERLKGVDSTLKIQPAKLEDSAVYLCASSLEASGVQFFGPGTRLTVL.

This clone was seen only once. V is TRBV3-1 (or the pseudogene TRBV3-2) and J is TRBJ2-2; D is possibly TRBD1 (6 bases). The CDR3 runs 15 residues. V was trimmed by 2 bases and J by 4 bases, leaving 11 bases between them. Per germline, CDR1 LGHDT and CDR2 YNNKEL (reference sequence). CDR3: CASSQTRGSTGELFF. Here the CDR3 DNA reads TGTGCCAGCAGCCAAACGAGGGGGTCCACCGGGGAGCTGTTTTTT.

This chain's CDR3 is CAWSVTYTGHEAFF. The CDR3 DNA sequence: TGTGCCTGGAGTGTAACTTATACAGGGCATGAAGCTTTCTTT. The rearrangement uses TRBV30 and TRBJ1-1; tentatively, D is TRBD1 (6 bases). With 0 bases removed from V and 7 bases from J, the gap between germline ends came to 15 bases. The CDR3 spans 14 residues. Germline V lookup: CDR1 GTSNPN, CDR2 SVGIG (reference sequence).

V and J are TRBV5-1 and TRBJ2-7, with D maybe TRBD2 (6 bases). The CDR3 is 15 residues long. Between the trimmed V and J ends, which lost 0 bases and 4 bases, there was a span of 14 bases. Germline CDR1 reads SGHRS; CDR2 reads YFSETQ. CDR3 region: CASSLDPGLGYEQYF. The CDR3 bases are TGCGCCAGCAGCTTGGACCCGGGACTGGGATACGAGCAGTACTTC.

V usage is TRBV9 and J usage is TRBJ2-1, with TRBD2 identical over 14 bases. The ends lost 4 bases at V and 0 bases at J; junction bases unmatched: 12. CDR3 size: 20 residues. In germline, CDR1 is SGDLS, CDR2 YYNGEE. CDR3 in amino acids: CASSPPTSGRVGFSYNEQFF. CDR3 sequence (DNA): TGTGCCAGCAGCCCCCCGACTAGCGGGAGGGTAGGTTTCTCCTACAATGAGCAGTTCTTC.

The chain carries TRBV5-1 and TRBJ2-2; D gene uncertain. Germline-derived CDR1 and CDR2 are SGHRS and YFSETQ. This CDR3 comprises 11 residues. Trimming left V 6 bases short and J 3 bases short, with 3 bases between. The CDR3 is CASKDTGELFF. CDR3 coding DNA: TGCGCCAGCAAGGACACCGGGGAGCTGTTTTTT. Looking up the rest from reference TRBV5-1 and TRBJ2-2 gives the full variable domain: KAGVTQTPRYLIKTRGQQVTLSCSPISGHRSVSWYQQTPGQGLQFLFEYFSETQRNKGNFPGRFSGRQFSNSRSEMNVSTLELGDSALYLCASKDTGELFFGEGSRLTVL.

The CDR3 DNA is TGTGCCAGCAGTTCCCTATCCTCTGGAAACACCATATATTTT. Protein sequence: CASSSLSSGNTIYF. V usage is TRBV28 and J usage is TRBJ1-3, with no clear D. In germline, CDR1 is MDHEN, CDR2 SYDVKM. V was trimmed by 4 bases and J by 0 bases, leaving 7 bases between them. The CDR3 contains 14 residues.

This chain uses TRBV25-1 with TRBJ1-5; TRBD1 agrees at 7 bases. This CDR3 has 15 amino acids. Trimming removed 10 bases from V and 10 bases from J; junction bases left unmatched: 19. Germline CDR1 MGHDK, CDR2 SYGVNS. DNA of the CDR3: TGTGCCATCAGGGGGTGGCCCCCCCCAATCAGCCCCCAGCATTTT. It encodes CAIRGWPPPISPQHF.

This chain connects TRBV6-5 to TRBJ2-7, with D maybe TRBD2 (6 bases). The V gene lost 3 bases and the J gene lost 9 bases, with 9 bases spanning the gap. The length of the CDR3 is 11 residues. From germline, CDR1 is MNHEY and CDR2 SVGAGI. The CDR3 DNA sequence: TGTGCCAGCAGTTATTCGGGGGTGCAGTACTTC. Translation: CASSYSGVQYF.

The chain carries TRBV6-5 and TRBJ1-6; weak D call: TRBD1 (6 bases). Per the germline V gene, CDR1 is MNHEY and CDR2 is SVGAGI. Deletions cut 5 bases from V and 10 bases from J, with 15 bases between. This CDR3 region has 14 residues. CDR3 sequence reads: CASSHTNRDSPLHF. The CDR3 nucleotides are TGTGCCAGCAGTCACACGAACAGGGACTCACCCCTCCACTTT.

The J gene is TRBJ1-4, the V gene TRBV5-6; D is unresolved. From germline, CDR1 is SGHDT and CDR2 YYEEEE. Trimming shortened V by 1 base and J by 7 bases, and 8 bases separated the two germline ends. This CDR3 region has 13 residues. Written as DNA, the CDR3 is TGTGCCAGCAGCTTGATGGCTGGTGAAAAACTGTTTTTT. Protein sequence: CASSLMAGEKLFF.

The V and J genes are TRBV2 and TRBJ1-5; TRBD1 might be the D (5 bases). Germline V gene sequence: CDR1 SNHLY, CDR2 FYNNEI. This CDR3 region has 14 residues. The V and J ends lost 3 bases and 6 bases respectively, with 12 bases between them. Written as DNA, the CDR3 is TGTGCCAGCAGTGACGACAGTCGGTTTCAGCCCCAGCATTTT. Encoded protein: CASSDDSRFQPQHF.

This clone was observed a single time. The gene calls are TRBV12-3 or TRBV12-4 and TRBJ2-3, with D maybe TRBD1 (5 bases). Trimming took off 9 bases at V and 3 bases at J, with 13 bases between the two ends. The CDR3 length is 13 residues. For the CDR3, the DNA is TGTGCCAGTAGGGGTTTTGCGACAGATACGCAGTATTTT. This codes for CASRGFATDTQYF.